The present T cell receptor beta chain was sequenced within a study of regulatory dendritic cells for organ transplantation. Points from the study as a whole: Memory T cells were less diverse than naive, with memory CD8+ most oligoclonal.

Naive CD45RA+ and memory CD45RO+ CD4+ or CD8+ T cells were FACS-sorted. CDR3 length: 13 amino acids. The V gene's germline CDR1 is MNHEY and CDR2 SMNVEV (reference sequence). The V gene lost 6 bases and the J gene lost 6 bases, with 11 bases spanning the gap. Assay: immunoSEQ multiplex PCR; the TCRdb copy retains only in-frame clones and omits some. The table has about 38,000 clones, about 93% seen once; the top ten hold over 0.1%. Remarks on this clone: Its antigen is currently unknown.

The TCR comes from a human donor in good health. Sequencing was done on a sample of naive CD8+ T cells from blood. Subset denoted: CD45RA+ naive T cells. The chain has TRBV27 and TRBJ2-2; D is ambiguous. The CDR3 DNA reads as TGTGCCAGCAGCCCTTTTTTCGCCGGGGAGCTGTTTTTT. This codes for CASSPFFAGELFF.